The next 15 T cell receptor beta chains were all read from a single sample in a study of cytomegalovirus exposure and HLA in healthy donors. Both 60 Vbeta primers and 13 Jbeta primers went into the PCR. The repertoire was sequenced with immunoSEQ multiplex PCR; TCRdb's copy has only in-frame clones and lacks some. Recorded for this sample: roughly 71,000 clones. The sample was PBMCs. Receptors originate from a woman between 40 and 55 years old in good health and CMV-seropositive.

This chain joins TRBV9 and TRBJ2-5, with D maybe TRBD1 (5 bases). CDR3 length: 12 residues. The germline CDR1 and CDR2 sequences are SGDLS and YYNGEE. V was trimmed by 3 bases and J by 11 bases, leaving 14 bases between them. The CDR3, as DNA: TGTGCCAGCAGCGGAATACAGGAAGAGCAGTACTTC. It yields the protein CASSGIQEEQYF.

This chain connects TRBV7-8 to TRBJ1-4; no firm D call. V was trimmed by 1 base and J by 7 bases, leaving 13 bases between them. CDR3 size: 15 residues. The germline CDR1 and CDR2 sequences are SGHVS and FQNEAQ. The CDR3 DNA sequence: TGTGCCAGCAGCTTAGGTCTGGCAGTTGGTGAAAAACTGTTTTTT. It yields the protein CASSLGLAVGEKLFF.

V is TRBV9 and J is TRBJ1-2, with D uncertain. This CDR3 contains 14 residues. V was clipped by 4 bases and J by 0 bases, with 10 bases between them. From germline, CDR1 is SGDLS and CDR2 YYNGEE. CDR3 nucleotides: TGTGCCAGCAGCCGAGGTGGAGCTAACTATGGCTACACCTTC. Protein: CASSRGGANYGYTF.

The chain employs TRBV6-4 and TRBJ2-1; tentative D call: TRBD1 (6 bases). Germline assignment: CDR1 MRHNA and CDR2 SNTAGT. This CDR3 region has 15 residues. The germline V and J ends were trimmed by 0 bases and 6 bases, with 12 bases remaining between them. The CDR3 spells CASSDSGGMGNEQFF. CDR3 DNA sequence: TGTGCCAGCAGTGACTCAGGGGGAATGGGCAATGAGCAGTTCTTC.

The rearrangement links TRBV7-9 to TRBJ2-1, with 14 bases matching TRBD2. This CDR3 region has 16 residues. The junction had 8 bases not matched to a gene; V was cut back by 3 bases and J by 10 bases. The germline V gene has CDR1 SEHNR and CDR2 FQNEAQ (reference sequence). The DNA of the CDR3 is TGTGCCAGCAGCTTGGGGACTAGCGGGGGCGTACAGGAGCAGTTCTTC. This translates into CASSLGTSGGVQEQFF.

V is TRBV2 and J is TRBJ2-5, with D possibly matching TRBD1 (6 bases). Trimming left V 8 bases short and J 1 base short, with 8 bases between. Germline-derived CDR1 and CDR2 are SNHLY and FYNNEI. The CDR3 consists of 12 residues. CDR3 coding DNA: TGTGCCAGCGGACAGACCCAAGAGACCCAGTACTTC. Residues: CASGQTQETQYF. Full variable domain (missing parts from reference TRBV2 and TRBJ2-5): EPEVTQTPSHQVTQMGQEVILRCVPISNHLYFYWYRQILGQKVEFLVSFYNNEISEKSEIFDDQFSVERPDGSNFTLKIRSTKLEDSAMYFCASGQTQETQYFGPGTRLLVL.

The chain carries TRBV6-6 and TRBJ1-1; tentatively, D is TRBD1 (6 bases). Looked up from germline, CDR1 is MNHNY and CDR2 is SVGAGI (reference sequence). Trimming shortened V by 6 bases and J by 0 bases, and 17 bases separated the two germline ends. This CDR3 is built from 16 residues. CDR3 region: CASRPDRPILNTEAFF. CDR3 in DNA: TGTGCCAGCAGACCCGACAGGCCAATACTGAACACTGAAGCTTTCTTT.

The rearrangement uses TRBV27 and TRBJ2-4; tentatively, D is TRBD1 (6 bases). This CDR3 is 14 amino acids long. Germline CDR1 is MNHEY and CDR2 is SMNVEV (reference sequence). Trimming took off 2 bases at V and 1 base at J, with 6 bases between the two ends. CDR3 nucleotide sequence: TGTGCCAGCAGTTTACAGGGGGCCAAAAACATTCAGTACTTC. Translation: CASSLQGAKNIQYF.

The CDR3 bases are TGCGCCAGCAGCCAAGATGCGCGGGGAAATCAGCCCCAGCATTTT. Protein sequence: CASSQDARGNQPQHF. The rearrangement uses TRBV4-3 and TRBJ1-5, with D hard to call. Trimming cost V 0 bases and J 4 bases, with 10 bases left between them. The CDR3 totals 15 residues. Germline values: CDR1 LGHNA, CDR2 YSLEER.

The rearrangement links TRBV19 to TRBJ1-1, with 10 bases matching TRBD1. The V and J ends lost 5 bases and 11 bases, in that order; junction bases with no gene match: 8. CDR1 is LNHDA and CDR2 is SQIVND in the germline V gene (reference sequence). This CDR3 has 13 amino acids. Written as DNA, the CDR3 is TGTGCCAGTAGTCCGCGGACAGGGGGAGGCGCTTTCTTT. Amino acids: CASSPRTGGGAFF.

This chain connects TRBV5-4 to TRBJ2-1; no clear D gene. Germline V gene sequence: CDR1 SGHNT, CDR2 YYREEE (reference sequence). This CDR3 is built from 11 residues. Trimming took off 5 bases at V and 5 bases at J, with 5 bases between the two ends. This chain's CDR3 is CASRVDNEQFF. CDR3 sequence (DNA): TGTGCCAGCAGGGTAGACAATGAGCAGTTCTTC.

The chain couples TRBV18 to TRBJ1-4, with 7 positions matching TRBD1. V trimming: 1 base; J trimming: 5 bases; junction bases outside the gene matches: 7. The CDR3 loop spans 16 amino acids. The germline gives CDR1 KGHSH, CDR2 LQKENI. The CDR3 protein is CASSPQGGQQNEKLFF. The DNA of the CDR3 is TGTGCCAGCTCACCACAGGGGGGACAGCAAAATGAAAAACTGTTTTTT.

V and J are TRBV7-9 and TRBJ1-4; D call uncertain. Trimming removed 1 base from V and 0 bases from J, with 6 bases in between. CDR1 and CDR2 (germline): SEHNR, FQNEAQ (reference sequence). The CDR3 runs 15 residues. The CDR3 coding sequence is TGTGCCAGCAGCTTAGGACTTGCAACTAATGAAAAACTGTTTTTT. Translated: CASSLGLATNEKLFF.

V usage is TRBV7-6 and J usage is TRBJ1-3; 9 nucleotides agree with TRBD1. With 5 bases clipped from V and 3 bases from J, the junction kept 8 bases outside the gene matches. CDR1 and CDR2 from the germline V gene are SGHVS and FNYEAQ. The CDR3 totals 16 residues. The CDR3 DNA follows: TGTGCCAGCAGCCCGGGAAAGACAGGGGGTGGAAACACCATATATTTT. Translation: CASSPGKTGGGNTIYF.

J is TRBJ2-6 and V is TRBV5-1; maybe TRBD1 (5 bases). Trimming left V 0 bases short and J 0 bases short, with 13 bases between. The CDR3 spans 18 residues. Germline V gives CDR1 SGHRS, CDR2 YFSETQ. In DNA, the CDR3 is TGCGCCAGCAGCTTGGATCAGGGCGCCTACTCTGGGGCCAACGTCCTGACTTTC. Its protein product is CASSLDQGAYSGANVLTF.